Listed below are T cell receptor beta chains from one sample, sequenced in a study of cytomegalovirus exposure and HLA in healthy donors. Sequencing used immunoSEQ multiplex PCR; TCRdb keeps in-frame clones, though not all of them. The table has some 150,000 clones, 60% to 85% seen once; the top ten hold around 7.1%. Input material: PBMCs. The receptors were sampled from a woman aged 40 to 50 in good health and CMV-seropositive. Each CDR3 is given with its conserved first and last residue. The D gene is left open where the match is weak. Clone size appears in some rows only: once, few, many, or a class for an expanded clone.

size	D	V	J	DNA	CDR3
-	TRBD1	TRBV7-9	TRBJ1-2	TGTTCCAGCAGCTCCGGGACAGTGTATGGCTACACCTTC	CSSSSGTVYGYTF
once	-	TRBV18	TRBJ1-5	TGTGCCAGCTCACCAATGGCAGGGGATCAGCCCCAGCATTTT	CASSPMAGDQPQHF
-	-	TRBV5-1	TRBJ2-2	TGCGCCAGCAGCGCCACGACAGGGAGGAACGGCGGGGAGCTGTTTTTT	CASSATTGRNGGELFF
-	-	TRBV4-1	TRBJ1-5	TGCGCCAGCAGCCAAGATATACAGATAAATCAGCCCCAGCATTTT	CASSQDIQINQPQHF
few	TRBD1	TRBV27	TRBJ1-2	TGTGCCAGCAGGCCTACCGGGACAGGGTTAGAATATGGCTACACCTTC	CASRPTGTGLEYGYTF
-	TRBD1	TRBV10-3	TRBJ1-5	TGTGCCATCAAAGAAAGACAGGGAGATCAGCCCCAGCATTTT	CAIKERQGDQPQHF
-	TRBD1	TRBV6-1	TRBJ2-7	TGTGCCAGCAGTCAAGGACAGGGCGCCTACGAGCAGTACTTC	CASSQGQGAYEQYF
-	-	TRBV5-4	TRBJ2-7	TGTGCCAGCAGCCTCGACAGGTCGACACCCTACGAGCAGTACTTC	CASSLDRSTPYEQYF
-	-	TRBV5-4	TRBJ1-1	TGTGCCAGCAGCTTTCCAGGGCTCACTGAAGCTTTCTTT	CASSFPGLTEAFF
-	-	TRBV4-2	TRBJ1-3	TGTGCCAGCAGCCAAGATGCGGGCAGCTCTGGAAACACCATATATTTT	CASSQDAGSSGNTIYF
few	-	TRBV6-5	TRBJ1-1	TGTGCCAGCAGTTACGCGCGGAACACTGAAGCTTTCTTT	CASSYARNTEAFF
few	-	TRBV5-4	TRBJ2-7	TGTGCCAGCAGCTTGTTAGGACAACGAAACTCCTACGAGCAGTACTTC	CASSLLGQRNSYEQYF
-	-	TRBV7-9	TRBJ1-2	TGTGCCAGCAGCTTTTCGGACGGGGGTAGAGTTGGCTACACCTTC	CASSFSDGGRVGYTF
few	TRBD2	TRBV4-1	TRBJ2-2	TGCGCCAGCGGCGAGTCGAGCGGGGGGTACCTCACCGGGGAGCTGTTTTTT	CASGESSGGYLTGELFF
-	-	TRBV18	TRBJ2-2	TGTGCCAGCTCACCACCGAGTAATACGAACACCGGGGAGCTGTTTTTT	CASSPPSNTNTGELFF
-	-	TRBV6-1	TRBJ2-7	TGTGCCAGCAGTCTGGGGCAGGGGGGCACCTACGAGCAGTACTTC	CASSLGQGGTYEQYF
once	TRBD1	TRBV29-1	TRBJ1-4	TGCAGCGTTGAATCCACAGGGGCTGAAAAACTGTTTTTT	CSVESTGAEKLFF